The T cell receptor (beta chain) described here comes from a study of tumor-infiltrating lymphocytes in primary liver carcinoma. Unsorted bulk tissue (roughly 19-30 mg) underwent RNA and DNA co-extraction. The CDR3 is made up of 15 amino acids. The V gene's germline CDR1 is SGHKS and CDR2 YYEKEE (reference sequence). cDNA specific to TCR beta was made from around 450 ng of total RNA, with a constant-region primer employed for priming. Each TCR beta library was derived from three nested multiplex PCR rounds that employed slightly modified ARM-PCR. TRBV1-TRBV30 forward primers and a C-beta reverse primer were used in the first two PCR rounds, which each ran for approximately 11 cycles. TCRdb re-called the multiplex PCR reads through MiXCR, storing one row per CDR3 protein. In the table there are tens of thousands of distinct CDR3 sequences, around 77% of which are singletons.

The sample taken for sequencing was liver tumor tissue from sampling region 4. This sample's subset: tumor region T4, right-lateral pole. This sequence originates from a woman between 25 and 40 years old with primary liver carcinoma and hepatitis B virus infection. This chain uses TRBV5-5 with TRBJ1-5; 10 bases agree with TRBD1. CDR3 DNA sequence: TGTGTCATCAGCCAGGACAGGGGGTTCCATCAGCCCCAGCATTTT. The encoded protein is CVISQDRGFHQPQHF.